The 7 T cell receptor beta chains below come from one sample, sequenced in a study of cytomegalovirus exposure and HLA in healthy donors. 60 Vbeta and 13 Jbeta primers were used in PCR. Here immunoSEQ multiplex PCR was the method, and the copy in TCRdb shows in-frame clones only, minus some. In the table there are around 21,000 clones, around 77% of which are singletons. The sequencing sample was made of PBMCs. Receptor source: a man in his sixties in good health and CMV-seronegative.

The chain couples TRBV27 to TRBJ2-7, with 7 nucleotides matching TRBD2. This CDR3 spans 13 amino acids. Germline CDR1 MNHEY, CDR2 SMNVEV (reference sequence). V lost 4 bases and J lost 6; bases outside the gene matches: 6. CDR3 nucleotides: TGTGCCAGCAGTTCCGTCCCGGGGGGCGAGCAGTACTTC. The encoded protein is CASSSVPGGEQYF.

The CDR3 is CASRQTGSGNTIYF. CDR3 bases: TGTGCCAGCAGGCAGACAGGGTCTGGAAACACCATATATTTT. The chain has TRBV14 and TRBJ1-3, with 7 nucleotides matching TRBD1. The V segment lost 6 bases and the J segment 1 base; nucleotides outside the gene matches: 3. The CDR3 length is 14 residues. Germline V gene data show CDR1 as SGHDN and CDR2 as FVKESK.

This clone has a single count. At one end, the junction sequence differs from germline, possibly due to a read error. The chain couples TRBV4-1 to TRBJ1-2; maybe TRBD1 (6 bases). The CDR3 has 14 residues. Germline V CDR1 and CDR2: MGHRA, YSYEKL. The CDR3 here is CASSPGAANYGYPF. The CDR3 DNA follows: TGCGCCAGCAGCCCAGGGGCAGCTAACTATGGCTACCCCTTC.

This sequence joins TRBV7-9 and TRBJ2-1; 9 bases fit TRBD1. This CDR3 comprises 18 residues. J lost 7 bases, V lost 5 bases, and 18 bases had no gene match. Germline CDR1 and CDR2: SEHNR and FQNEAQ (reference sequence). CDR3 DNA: TGTGCCAGCAGCACCCGGGTGTTGGGGACAGGGAATCCGAATGAGCAGTTCTTC. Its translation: CASSTRVLGTGNPNEQFF.

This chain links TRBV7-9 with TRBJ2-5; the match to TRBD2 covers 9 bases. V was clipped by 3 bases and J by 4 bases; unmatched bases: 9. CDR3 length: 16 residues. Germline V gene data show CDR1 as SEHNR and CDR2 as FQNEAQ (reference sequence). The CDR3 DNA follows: TGTGCCAGCAGCTTTGATAGCGGGAGCGTCGGAGAGACCCAGTACTTC. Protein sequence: CASSFDSGSVGETQYF.

CDR3 region: CASSIDDPPGMDSYEQYF. The CDR3, as DNA: TGTGCCAGTAGTATAGACGATCCACCGGGGATGGACTCCTACGAGCAGTACTTC. The chain uses TRBV19 and TRBJ2-7; D possibly corresponds to TRBD2 (5 bases). This CDR3 comprises 18 residues. V lost 0 bases and J lost 0, with 18 bases in between. The germline gives CDR1 LNHDA, CDR2 SQIVND (reference sequence).

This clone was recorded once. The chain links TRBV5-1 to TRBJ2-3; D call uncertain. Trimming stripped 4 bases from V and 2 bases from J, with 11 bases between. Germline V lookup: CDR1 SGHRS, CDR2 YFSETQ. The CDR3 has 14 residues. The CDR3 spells CASSLFAYTDTQYF. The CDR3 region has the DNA TGCGCCAGCAGCCTGTTTGCGTACACAGATACGCAGTATTTT.